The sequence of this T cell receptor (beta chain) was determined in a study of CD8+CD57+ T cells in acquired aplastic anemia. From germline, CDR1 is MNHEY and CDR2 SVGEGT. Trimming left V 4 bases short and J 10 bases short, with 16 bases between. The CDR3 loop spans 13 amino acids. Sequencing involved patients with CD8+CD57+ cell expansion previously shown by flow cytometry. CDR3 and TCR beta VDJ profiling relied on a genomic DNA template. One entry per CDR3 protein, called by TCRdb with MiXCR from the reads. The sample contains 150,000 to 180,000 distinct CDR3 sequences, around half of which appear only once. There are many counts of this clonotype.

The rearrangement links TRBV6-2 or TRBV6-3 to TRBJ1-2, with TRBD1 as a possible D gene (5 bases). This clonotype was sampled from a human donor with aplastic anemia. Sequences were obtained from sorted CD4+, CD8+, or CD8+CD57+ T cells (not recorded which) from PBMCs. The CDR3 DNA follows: TGTGCCAGCAGTTCACCGACAGAAAACTACTACACCTTC. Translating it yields CASSSPTENYYTF.